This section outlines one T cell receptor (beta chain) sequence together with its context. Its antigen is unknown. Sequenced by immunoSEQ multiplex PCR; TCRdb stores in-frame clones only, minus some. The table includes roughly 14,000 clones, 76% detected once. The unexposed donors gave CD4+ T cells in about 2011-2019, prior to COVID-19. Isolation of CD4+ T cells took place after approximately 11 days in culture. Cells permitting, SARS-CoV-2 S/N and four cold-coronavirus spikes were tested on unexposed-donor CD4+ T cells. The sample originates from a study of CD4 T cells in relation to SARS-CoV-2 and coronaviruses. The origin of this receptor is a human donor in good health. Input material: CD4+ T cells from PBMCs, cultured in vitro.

The chain's CDR3 is CARAPDRAYEQYF. DNA for the CDR3: TGTGCCAGAGCTCCCGACAGGGCCTACGAGCAGTACTTC. The V and J genes are TRBV19 and TRBJ2-7; TRBD1 matches at 7 bases. Germline CDR1 LNHDA, CDR2 SQIVND (reference sequence). The V gene end was trimmed by 9 bases and the J gene end by 2 bases; junction bases not matched to a gene: 7. This CDR3 comprises 13 residues.